This T cell receptor beta chain came from a study of CD8 T cells in ankylosing spondylitis. Study observations and caveats: From matched ankylosing spondylitis synovial fluid, disease-linked clones were reportedly recovered at significantly enriched levels. Apparently characteristic of ankylosing spondylitis blood was a TCR beta motif (about 8 highly homologous variants).

Points on this clonotype: Its specificity is unknown.

MiXCR, applied by TCRdb to the 5' RACE reads, yields one record per CDR3 protein. The data show about 540,000 distinct CDR3 sequences, about 12% seen once. This CDR3 is 15 amino acids long. V shed 6 bases and J shed 2 bases, with 14 bases lying between them. The germline V gene has CDR1 LNHDA and CDR2 SQIVND (reference sequence). The V call is TRBV19, the J call TRBJ2-1, with D possibly matching TRBD2 (6 bases). This TCR derives from a male donor with ankylosing spondylitis. The sequenced material came from blood, either unsorted or a sorted T cell fraction (not recorded which). CDR3 residues: CASSLTQRAYNEQFF. CDR3 in DNA: TGTGCCAGTAGCCTCACTCAGCGGGCCTACAATGAGCAGTTCTTC.